Sequencing of this T cell receptor beta chain was carried out in a study of glioma-infiltrating T cells after dendritic cell vaccination. The PCR used 60 V beta and 13 J beta primers. Here immunoSEQ multiplex PCR was the method, and the copy in TCRdb shows in-frame clones only, minus some. The data contain over 75,000 clones, 80% to 90% of them singletons. Time point described: after dendritic cell vaccination, including at tumor progression/relapse. Only patients with spare fresh-frozen tumor and over two years of follow-up were included. Turning to this clone: Antigen unknown.

Notes on the study in general: Survival was not directly related to TCR clonality in these patients.

Trimming at V came to 1 base and at J to 4 bases, leaving 2 bases not matched to a gene. The germline V gene has CDR1 SNHLY and CDR2 FYNNEI. The CDR3 runs to 14 residues. The chain carries TRBV2 and TRBJ1-2; 8 nucleotides line up with TRBD1. This clonotype originated in a human donor with glioblastoma. The sample in question was blood, obtained after dendritic cell vaccination. DNA of the CDR3: TGTGCCAGCAGTGAAGTGACAGGGGTCTATGGCTACACCTTC. Its translation: CASSEVTGVYGYTF.